These 9 T cell receptor beta chains share one sample of origin, sequenced in a study of shared clonotypes between healthy human individuals (dated by TCRdb to about 2020). Libraries were made using the immunoSEQ multiplex PCR assay. This is the immuneACCESS table as TCRdb keeps it, with only in-frame sequences that have V and J called. A part of the clones is gone; compared with another copy, unresolved V genes explain less than half, and the rest is unexplained. For this sample there are roughly 1,500,000 clones; approximately 98% appear just once. The ten largest clones capture roughly 0.4% of the sample. The specimen was naive CD4+ T cells sorted from blood. What this sample's cell subset or site label stands for: CD45RA+ positively selected. The source of these receptors is a man aged 25-45 years in good health.

V and J are TRBV2 and TRBJ2-1, with a tentative D call TRBD1 (5 bases). CDR1 is SNHLY, CDR2 FYNNEI, per germline. V lost 7 bases to trimming and J lost 1 base, with 14 bases between them. The CDR3 length is 15 residues. The CDR3 loop is CASKGVIGSYNEQFF. CDR3 nucleotides: TGTGCCAGCAAAGGGGTGATAGGGTCCTACAATGAGCAGTTCTTC.

The rearrangement uses TRBV19 and TRBJ2-7; 7 bases line up with TRBD1. CDR1 LNHDA and CDR2 SQIVND come from the germline V gene (reference sequence). V gave up 3 bases and J gave up 4 bases; unmatched junction bases: 15. This CDR3 region has 17 residues. The CDR3 is CASSMWDSTPATYEQYF. The DNA for the CDR3 is TGTGCCAGTAGTATGTGGGACAGTACCCCCGCTACTTACGAGCAGTACTTC.

The chain combines TRBV7-8 with TRBJ2-2; a weak D match, TRBD2 (6 bases). The CDR3 is 14 residues long. CDR1 is SGHVS and CDR2 is FQNEAQ in the germline V gene. V gave up 5 bases and J gave up 4 bases, with 11 bases separating them. The CDR3 reads CASSPGSVTGELFF. The CDR3 DNA reads TGTGCCAGCAGCCCCGGGAGCGTCACCGGGGAGCTGTTTTTT.

This clone was detected only once. The V and J genes are TRBV4-2 and TRBJ1-4; the match to TRBD1 covers 11 bases. The CDR3 contains 15 residues. Per the germline V gene, CDR1 is LGHNA and CDR2 is YNFKEQ. V was pared by 5 bases and J by 7 bases, with 6 bases of the junction left unmatched. The CDR3 DNA reads as TGTGCCAGCAGCGCCCAGGACAGGGGGCTTGAAAAACTGTTTTTT. Encoded protein: CASSAQDRGLEKLFF.

The rearrangement joins TRBV6-6 to TRBJ2-7, with 7 bases identical to TRBD2. The junction had 14 bases not matched to a gene; V was cut back by 6 bases and J by 3 bases. This CDR3 is built from 16 residues. Germline CDR1 MNHNY, CDR2 SVGAGI (reference sequence). CDR3 region: CASRDVRGGTLYEQYF. CDR3 sequence (DNA): TGTGCCAGCAGGGACGTTAGGGGAGGGACCCTCTACGAGCAGTACTTC.

The chain links TRBV7-7 to TRBJ2-1; 7 bases map to TRBD2. CDR1 is SSHAT, CDR2 FNYEAQ, per germline (reference sequence). The junction had 4 bases not matched to a gene; V was cut back by 5 bases and J by 3 bases. The CDR3 length is 14 residues. CDR3 loop: CASSRSGIYNEQFF. The DNA of the CDR3 is TGTGCCAGCAGCCGGAGCGGGATCTACAATGAGCAGTTCTTC.

A single count supports this clone. The chain combines TRBV29-1 with TRBJ1-2; D ambiguous. Per the germline V gene, CDR1 is SQVTM and CDR2 is ANQGSEA. Deletions cut 4 bases from V and 0 bases from J, with 12 bases between. CDR3 length: 14 amino acids. CDR3 coding DNA: TGCAGCGTTGTGGGCAGGCTTGCTAACTATGGCTACACCTTC. Translation gives CSVVGRLANYGYTF.

This sequence joins TRBV19 and TRBJ1-3; weak D call: TRBD1 (6 bases). From germline, CDR1 is LNHDA and CDR2 SQIVND (reference sequence). The ends were cut back, 4 bases at V and 3 bases at J, with 16 bases in the middle. CDR3 length equals 16 residues. CDR3 coding DNA: TGTGCCAGTAGTAGACCGGGACACTCCCTTGGAAACACCATATATTTT. Its translation is CASSRPGHSLGNTIYF.

This clone occurred once. J is TRBJ2-7 and V is TRBV5-4, with D perhaps assigned TRBD1 or TRBD2 (5 bases each). Per germline, CDR1 SGHNT and CDR2 YYREEE (reference sequence). This CDR3 contains 13 residues. Trimming left V 3 bases short and J 5 bases short, with 12 bases between. CDR3 protein: CASSWDLENEQYF. The CDR3 coding sequence is TGTGCCAGCAGCTGGGACCTGGAGAACGAGCAGTACTTC.